What follows are 30 T cell receptor beta chains derived from one specimen sequenced in a study of beta chain features in type 1 diabetes. Every isolated RNA sample was fully reverse transcribed, so sequencing captured expressed TCRB transcripts. Profiling relied on immunoSEQ multiplex PCR, and the TCRdb table lists in-frame clones only, not all of them. Among about half a million clones listed, about 10% were seen once. Sequencing was performed on naive CD4+ T cells from blood. The source is a woman aged 18 to 35 in good health.

This clone was found a few times. This chain joins TRBV19 and TRBJ1-4; a weak D match, TRBD1 (5 bases). CDR3 length equals 15 residues. From germline, CDR1 is LNHDA and CDR2 SQIVND (reference sequence). V shed 6 bases and J shed 5 bases, with 16 bases lying between them. For the CDR3, the DNA is TGTGCCAGTAGAGAATCCGGGACGGCCAATGAAAAACTGTTTTTT. This gives the protein CASRESGTANEKLFF.

The chain joins TRBV7-2 to TRBJ1-5; D is possibly TRBD1 (5 bases). Germline lookup yields CDR1 SGHTA and CDR2 FQGNSA. The CDR3 is 15 residues long. The V and J ends lost 6 bases and 1 base respectively, with 13 bases between them. The CDR3 sequence is CASSLQVGSNQPQHF. DNA for the CDR3: TGTGCCAGCAGTTTACAGGTTGGGAGCAATCAGCCCCAGCATTTT.

V gene TRBV7-2 combines with J gene TRBJ2-2; D gene ambiguous. CDR1 is SGHTA and CDR2 is FQGNSA in the germline V gene. This CDR3 has 13 amino acids. V lost 1 base, J lost 6 bases, and 6 bases lay in between. CDR3 in amino acids: CASSLGLAGELFF. CDR3 in DNA: TGTGCCAGCAGCTTAGGCTTAGCCGGGGAGCTGTTTTTT.

This rearrangement joins TRBV4-1 to TRBJ1-5; no clear D. Trimming pared 1 base from V and 4 bases from J, leaving 5 bases between. The CDR3 has 13 residues. CDR1 MGHRA and CDR2 YSYEKL come from the germline V gene. The CDR3 loop reads CASSQGGNQPQHF. In nucleotides, the CDR3 is TGCGCCAGCAGCCAAGGGGGTAATCAGCCCCAGCATTTT.

The chain links TRBV7-2 to TRBJ1-2, with 8 bases fitting TRBD1. Germline V CDR1 and CDR2: SGHTA, FQGNSA. The CDR3 sequence is 15 residues long. Germline trimming cut 4 bases from V and 4 bases from J; bases unmatched to any gene: 8. CDR3 sequence: CASSSPGQVSYGYTF. The CDR3 DNA reads TGTGCCAGCAGCTCCCCGGGACAGGTTTCCTATGGCTACACCTTC.

V usage is TRBV6-6 and J usage is TRBJ2-4; D call uncertain. This CDR3 is built from 10 residues. CDR1 and CDR2 from the germline V gene are MNHNY and SVGAGI (reference sequence). The V gene lost 5 bases and the J gene lost 13 bases, with 9 bases spanning the gap. The chain's CDR3 is CASSNQAQYF. CDR3 DNA: TGTGCCAGCAGTAATCAGGCACAGTACTTC.

The table lists this clone with a few counts. V usage is TRBV7-9 and J usage is TRBJ2-1; tentative D call: TRBD1 (5 bases). The CDR3 has 16 amino acids. The V gene lost 4 bases and the J gene lost 4 bases, with 17 bases spanning the gap. From germline, CDR1 is SEHNR and CDR2 FQNEAQ (reference sequence). CDR3 bases: TGTGCCAGCAGCTACAGACAGAAAAAACATTACAATGAGCAGTTCTTC. This sequence encodes CASSYRQKKHYNEQFF.

The DNA of the CDR3 is TGCGCCAGCAGCTTCGGTAGCAGCGCCTACAATGAGCAGTTCTTC. This codes for CASSFGSSAYNEQFF. The genes are TRBV5-1 and TRBJ2-1, with D unclear. This CDR3 has 15 residues. Deletions cut 2 bases from V and 2 bases from J, with 11 bases between. CDR1 is SGHRS, CDR2 YFSETQ, per germline.

CDR3 sequence: CASSSWSRFSSYEQYF. The CDR3 DNA follows: TGTGCCAGCAGCTCATGGTCAAGGTTTAGCTCCTACGAGCAGTACTTC. This chain links TRBV5-6 with TRBJ2-7; D remains ambiguous. The CDR3 extends over 16 amino acids. Germline CDR1 and CDR2: SGHDT and YYEEEE. Trimming removed 3 bases from V and 0 bases from J, with 16 bases in between.

The rearrangement uses TRBV25-1 and TRBJ1-6, with D unresolved. V was trimmed by 5 bases and J by 9 bases, leaving 11 bases between them. This CDR3 contains 13 residues. Germline V gene data show CDR1 as MGHDK and CDR2 as SYGVNS. This CDR3 reads CASSLPRPSPLHF. CDR3 DNA: TGTGCCAGCAGTTTACCACGCCCTTCACCCCTCCACTTT.

This clone was found a few times. The same CDR3 arises from other DNA sequences in this sample as well. The rearrangement links TRBV7-9 to TRBJ2-7; D unclear. V lost 1 base and J 6 bases, leaving 7 bases between the germline ends. Germline V lookup: CDR1 SEHNR, CDR2 FQNEAQ (reference sequence). The CDR3 consists of 12 residues. CDR3 loop: CASSLEVREQYF. DNA for the CDR3: TGTGCCAGCAGCTTAGAGGTGCGCGAGCAGTACTTC.

This clone has a handful of counts. The V gene is TRBV2, the J gene TRBJ1-6; perhaps TRBD1 as D (6 bases). V was shortened by 6 bases and J by 9 bases, with 15 bases between the two germline ends. The CDR3 is made up of 14 amino acids. From germline, CDR1 is SNHLY and CDR2 FYNNEI. The CDR3 DNA follows: TGTGCCAGCAGAGTACAGGGAGTTGGTTCACCCCTCCACTTT. It encodes CASRVQGVGSPLHF.

This clone came up a few times. This rearrangement joins TRBV19 to TRBJ2-3; no clear D. The CDR3 sequence is 14 residues long. Germline CDR1 LNHDA, CDR2 SQIVND (reference sequence). Between the trimmed V and J ends, which lost 3 bases and 0 bases, there was a span of 7 bases. DNA for the CDR3: TGTGCCAGTAGTATCGGACCAAGCACAGATACGCAGTATTTT. Amino acid sequence: CASSIGPSTDTQYF. The full variable domain, rest sourced from reference TRBV19 and TRBJ2-3, is DGGITQSPKYLFRKEGQNVTLSCEQNLNHDAMYWYRQDPGQGLRLIYYSQIVNDFQKGDIAEGYSVSREKKESFPLTVTSAQKNPTAFYLCASSIGPSTDTQYFGPGTRLTVL.

CDR3 region: CASRPLWAQEETQYF. The CDR3, as DNA: TGTGCCAGCAGGCCACTCTGGGCCCAGGAGGAGACCCAGTACTTC. This chain joins TRBV27 and TRBJ2-5; no firm D call. Germline CDR1 is MNHEY and CDR2 is SMNVEV (reference sequence). V was shortened by 6 bases and J by 5 bases, with 19 bases between the two germline ends. The CDR3 is 15 residues long.

The chain combines TRBV20-1 with TRBJ2-3, with D uncertain. V was trimmed by 6 bases and J by 3 bases, leaving 7 bases between them. This CDR3 is built from 11 residues. The germline CDR1 and CDR2 sequences are DFQATT and SNEGSKA (reference sequence). CDR3 sequence: CSAEKTDTQYF. The CDR3 bases are TGCAGTGCCGAAAAGACAGATACGCAGTATTTT.

The chain joins TRBV29-1 to TRBJ1-1, with 8 bases fitting TRBD1. The CDR3 covers 10 residues. With V trimmed by 6 bases and J by 11 bases, 5 bases remained unmatched. CDR1 is SQVTM and CDR2 is ANQGSEA in the germline V gene. DNA for the CDR3: TGCAGCGTAAGACAGGGGCGGGCTTTCTTT. Protein product: CSVRQGRAFF.

This clone has more than one count but fewer than ten. The rearrangement links TRBV6-6 to TRBJ1-1; no clear D. Trimming removed 2 bases from V and 3 bases from J, with 4 bases in between. CDR1 MNHNY and CDR2 SVGAGI come from the germline V gene (reference sequence). The CDR3 has 12 amino acids. The CDR3, as DNA: TGTGCCAGCAGTTACGGTTACACTGAAGCTTTCTTT. Amino acids: CASSYGYTEAFF.

This clone occurred a few times. The chain uses TRBV29-1 and TRBJ2-4; weak D call: TRBD1 (6 bases). This CDR3 contains 15 residues. CDR1 and CDR2 from the germline V gene are SQVTM and ANQGSEA. Trimming stripped 5 bases from V and 4 bases from J, with 18 bases between. The CDR3 bases are TGCAGCGTTTCGACTCCAGGGGCCCTAAAAAACATTCAGTACTTC. The encoded protein is CSVSTPGALKNIQYF.

This clone was picked up a small number of times. The V and J genes are TRBV4-1 and TRBJ2-5; a weak D match, TRBD1 (5 bases). Trimming took 2 bases from V and 3 from J, leaving 10 bases between them. Germline CDR1 and CDR2: MGHRA and YSYEKL. The CDR3 is 14 amino acids. The CDR3 nucleotides read TGCGCCAGCAGCCAATCTCCGACAGAAGAGACCCAGTACTTC. Encoded protein: CASSQSPTEETQYF.

Only a few counts were recorded for this clone. V and J are TRBV5-1 and TRBJ2-1; possibly TRBD2 for D (6 bases). The CDR3 consists of 13 residues. Trimming took off 0 bases at V and 10 bases at J, with 11 bases between the two ends. The germline CDR1 and CDR2 sequences are SGHRS and YFSETQ. The CDR3 bases are TGCGCCAGCAGCTTGGCCGAGGGAGGAGAGCAGTTCTTC. As protein: CASSLAEGGEQFF.

The chain has TRBV28 and TRBJ2-7, with 10 bases that match TRBD1. The CDR3 is 15 amino acids. The germline V gene encodes CDR1 MDHEN and CDR2 SYDVKM. Unmatched junction bases numbered 10, after V lost 5 bases and J lost 6 bases. The DNA for the CDR3 is TGTGCCAGCAGTCCCGGGACAGGGGTAACGGGCGAGCAGTACGTC. This sequence encodes CASSPGTGVTGEQYV.

This chain links TRBV6-6 with TRBJ2-7; D ambiguous. Deletions cut 6 bases from V and 3 bases from J, with 12 bases between. Germline V gene data show CDR1 as MNHNY and CDR2 as SVGAGI (reference sequence). The CDR3 is 13 amino acids. This chain's CDR3 is CASRPSQVYEQYF. In DNA, the CDR3 is TGTGCCAGCAGACCCTCTCAGGTCTACGAGCAGTACTTC.

J is TRBJ2-3 and V is TRBV7-2; no firm D call. V lost 2 bases, J lost 4 bases, and 13 bases lay in between. The CDR3 totals 15 residues. The germline V gene encodes CDR1 SGHTA and CDR2 FQGNSA. The CDR3: CASSLTSWWADTQYF. DNA for the CDR3: TGTGCCAGCAGCTTAACCAGCTGGTGGGCAGATACGCAGTATTTT.

This clone has just a few counts. The genes are TRBV9 and TRBJ2-7; 15 nucleotides agree with TRBD2. The CDR3 extends over 17 amino acids. V shed 0 bases and J 1 base; nucleotides not matched to a gene: 2. Germline values: CDR1 SGDLS, CDR2 YYNGEE. CDR3 bases: TGTGCCAGCAGCGTAGGGACTAGCGGGAGGGGATCCTACGAGCAGTACTTC. As protein: CASSVGTSGRGSYEQYF.

The genes are TRBV7-2 and TRBJ2-3, with 9 bases that match TRBD1. J was trimmed by 0 bases and V by 5 bases; bases with no gene match: 6. The CDR3 sequence is 16 residues long. Germline V gene lookup returns CDR1 SGHTA and CDR2 FQGNSA. DNA for the CDR3: TGTGCCAGCAGCCCGGGACAGGGCTATAGCACAGATACGCAGTATTTT. It translates to CASSPGQGYSTDTQYF.

This clone was counted only a few times. V is TRBV20-1 and J is TRBJ2-7; weak D call: TRBD1 (5 bases). The CDR3 sequence is 11 residues long. V lost 1 base and J lost 9, with 10 bases in between. Germline V gene lookup returns CDR1 DFQATT and CDR2 SNEGSKA (reference sequence). In DNA, the CDR3 is TGCAGTGCTAGAGCAGACAGTGGGCAGTACGTC. It specifies CSARADSGQYV.

The J gene is TRBJ2-2, the V gene TRBV7-3; no reliable D call. This CDR3 comprises 14 residues. Trimming removed 5 bases at V and 7 bases at J, with 14 bases between. CDR1 is SGHTA and CDR2 is FQGTGA in the germline V gene. The CDR3 coding sequence is TGTGCCAGCAGCCCCGGCCCCGGATACGGGGAGCTGTTTTTT. Protein: CASSPGPGYGELFF.

Concerning this clone: At the DNA level, this CDR3 is encoded by other sequences in the same sample as well. The gene calls are TRBV30 and TRBJ1-2; the D is unclear. Between the trimmed V and J ends, which lost 0 bases and 4 bases, there was a span of 12 bases. Germline V gene sequence: CDR1 GTSNPN, CDR2 SVGIG (reference sequence). The CDR3 covers 14 residues. CDR3 region: CAWSVRGGSYGYTF. As DNA, the CDR3 is TGTGCCTGGAGTGTACGGGGAGGGAGCTATGGCTACACCTTC.

V gene TRBV5-1 combines with J gene TRBJ2-1; possibly TRBD2 for D (6 bases). CDR3 length equals 16 residues. V was cut by 0 bases and J by 0 bases, with 10 bases left in between. The germline CDR1 and CDR2 sequences are SGHRS and YFSETQ. DNA of the CDR3: TGCGCCAGCAGCTTGGGGCGCGGGACCTCCTACAATGAGCAGTTCTTC. It encodes CASSLGRGTSYNEQFF.

The V and J genes are TRBV5-1 and TRBJ2-3; D is ambiguous. From germline, CDR1 is SGHRS and CDR2 YFSETQ. Trimming took 0 bases from V and 3 from J, leaving 11 bases between them. The CDR3 is 15 residues long. Written as DNA, the CDR3 is TGCGCCAGCAGCTTGGTTGCTCAAGGGACAGATACGCAGTATTTT. Translated: CASSLVAQGTDTQYF.